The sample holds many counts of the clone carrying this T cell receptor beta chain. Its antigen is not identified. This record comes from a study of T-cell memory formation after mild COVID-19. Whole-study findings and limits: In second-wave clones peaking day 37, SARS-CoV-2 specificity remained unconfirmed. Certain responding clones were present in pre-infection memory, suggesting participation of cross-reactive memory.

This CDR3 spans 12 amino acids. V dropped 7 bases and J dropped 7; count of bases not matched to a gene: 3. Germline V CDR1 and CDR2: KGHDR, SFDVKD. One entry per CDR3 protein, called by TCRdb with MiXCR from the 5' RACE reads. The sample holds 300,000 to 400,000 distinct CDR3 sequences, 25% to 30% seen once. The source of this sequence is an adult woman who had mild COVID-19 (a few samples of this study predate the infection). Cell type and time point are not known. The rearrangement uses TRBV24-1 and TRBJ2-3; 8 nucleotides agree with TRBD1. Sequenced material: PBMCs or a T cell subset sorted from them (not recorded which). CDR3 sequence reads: CATRDRAYTQYF. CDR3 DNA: TGTGCCACCAGGGACAGGGCTTATACGCAGTATTTT.